The present TCR beta chain was sequenced within a study of tumor-infiltrating lymphocytes in primary liver carcinoma. Study-wide results and limits: Left bulk and unsorted, the samples did not allow CD4+ and CD8+ repertoires to be compared.

The CDR3 sequence is 11 residues long. A primer in the constant region served to generate TCR beta cDNA from about 480 ng of total RNA. For TCR beta, libraries were produced by three nested multiplex PCR rounds using slightly modified ARM-PCR. Two initial PCR rounds of around 10 cycles each paired TRBV1-TRBV30 forward primers with a C-beta reverse primer. One entry per CDR3 protein, called by TCRdb with MiXCR from the multiplex PCR reads. Of 310,000 or so distinct CDR3 sequences in the sample, around three fifths were seen once. This clonotype was observed once. Its antigen is unidentified. The junction shows a germline mismatch at one end, possibly a read error. Germline DNA was extracted alongside blood RNA, which was obtained from unsorted whole blood. Surgery was preceded by the collection of roughly 3.7 milliliters of peripheral blood.

V and J are TRBV12-3 or TRBV12-4 and TRBJ1-5; D is ambiguous. The receptor's source is a woman in her thirties with primary liver carcinoma and hepatitis B virus infection. The sample was peripheral blood. CDR3 sequence (DNA): TGTGCCAGCAGTTTGAATCAGTCCCAACATTTT. Encoded protein: CASSLNQSQHF.